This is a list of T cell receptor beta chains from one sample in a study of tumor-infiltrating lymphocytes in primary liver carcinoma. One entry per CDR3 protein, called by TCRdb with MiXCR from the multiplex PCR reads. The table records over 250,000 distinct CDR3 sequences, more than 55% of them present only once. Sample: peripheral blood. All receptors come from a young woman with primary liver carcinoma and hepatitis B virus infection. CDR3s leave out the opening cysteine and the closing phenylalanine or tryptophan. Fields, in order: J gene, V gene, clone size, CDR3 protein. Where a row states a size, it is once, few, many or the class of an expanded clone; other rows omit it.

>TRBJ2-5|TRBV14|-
ASSPLRGRGQETQY
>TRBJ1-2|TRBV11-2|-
ASSLQGTGIGAGYGYS
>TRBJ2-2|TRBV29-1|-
SHLGQGYAGELL
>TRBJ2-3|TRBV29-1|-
SVDSKPTDTQY
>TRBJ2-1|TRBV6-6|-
ASRSIEQF
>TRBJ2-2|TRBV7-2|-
ASSRDFTGELF
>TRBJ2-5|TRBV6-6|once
ASSSHTNGREETQY
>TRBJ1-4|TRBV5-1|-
ASSLDATVNEKLF
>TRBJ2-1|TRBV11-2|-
ASNLGGRAGDEQS
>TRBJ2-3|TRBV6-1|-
ASSDGPSTDTQY
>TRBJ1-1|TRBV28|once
ANSPGDGEAF
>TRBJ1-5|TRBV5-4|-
ASSWGEAEDQPQH
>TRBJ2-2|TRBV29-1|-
SPGTGTYTGELF
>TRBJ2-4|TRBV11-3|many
ASSSAGRAKNIQY
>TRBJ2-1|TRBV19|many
ASTPRLAGSNEQF
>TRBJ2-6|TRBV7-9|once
ASRITGYDSANVLT
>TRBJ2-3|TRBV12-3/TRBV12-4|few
ASSLWDRGGSQY
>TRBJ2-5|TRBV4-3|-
ASSVTSGETQY
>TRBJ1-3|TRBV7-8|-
ANSLGLSGNTIY
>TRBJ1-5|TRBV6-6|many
ASSYGDSINQPQH
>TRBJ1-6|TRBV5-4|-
ASSVKTGGASPLH
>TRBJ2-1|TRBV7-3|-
ASSLSGSGNEQF
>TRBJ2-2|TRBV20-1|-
SAQTIQGPPGELF
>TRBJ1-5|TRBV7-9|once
ASSLALGGHNQPQH
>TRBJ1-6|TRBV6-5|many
ASSRAPGSSYNSPLH
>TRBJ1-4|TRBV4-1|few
ASSQDQGANEKLF
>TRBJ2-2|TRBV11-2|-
ANSPGAGGARELF
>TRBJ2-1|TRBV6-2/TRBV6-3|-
ASSYPPMAHEQF
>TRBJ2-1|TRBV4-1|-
ASSQLRENPYNEQF
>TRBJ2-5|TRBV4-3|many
ASSQVGRAETQY